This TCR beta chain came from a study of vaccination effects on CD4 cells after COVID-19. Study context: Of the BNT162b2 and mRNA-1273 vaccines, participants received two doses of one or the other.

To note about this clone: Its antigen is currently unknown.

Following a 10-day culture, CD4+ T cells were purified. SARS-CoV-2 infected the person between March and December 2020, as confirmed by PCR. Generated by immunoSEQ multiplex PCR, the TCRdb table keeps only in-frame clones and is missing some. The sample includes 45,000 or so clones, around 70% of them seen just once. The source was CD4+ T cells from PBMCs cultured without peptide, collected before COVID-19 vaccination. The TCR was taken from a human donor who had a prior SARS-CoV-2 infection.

CDR3 bases: TGTGCCAGCAGCACCGTGACAGGGGCTGGCTACACCTTC. Its translation is CASSTVTGAGYTF. The rearrangement uses TRBV11-3 and TRBJ1-2; 8 positions agree with TRBD1. The trim removed 5 bases at V and 7 bases at J, leaving 6 bases unmatched. The germline gives CDR1 SGHNT, CDR2 YENEEA. CDR3 length equals 13 residues. The whole variable domain, filled in from reference TRBV11-3 and TRBJ1-2, reads EAGVVQSPRYKIIEKKQPVAFWCNPISGHNTLYWYLQNLGQGPELLIRYENEEAVDDSQLPKDRFSAERLKGVDSTLKIQPAELGDSAVYLCASSTVTGAGYTFGSGTRLTVV.